The 12 T cell receptor beta chains below were found in one sample sequenced in a study of human T cells and chemical hapten exposure. Documented time point: healthy volunteer bleed at 6 weeks. It was unfractionated whole blood from which total RNA was extracted. TCRdb itself ran the RACE reads through MiXCR, one entry per CDR3 protein. The data hold about 77,000 distinct CDR3 sequences, with 8.6% observed a single time. The sequenced sample consisted of whole blood. The receptors were sampled from a female donor in good health. Some clones in this sample may be carry-over from other donors' samples.

This chain connects TRBV28 to TRBJ2-3; tentatively, D is TRBD2 (5 bases). Germline V gene data show CDR1 as MDHEN and CDR2 as SYDVKM. The CDR3 contains 14 residues. Trimming took off 5 bases at V and 6 bases at J, with 15 bases between the two ends. The CDR3 sequence is CASSPERPVDTQYF. The CDR3 DNA reads TGTGCCAGCAGTCCTGAGCGGCCTGTGGATACGCAGTATTTT.

This clonotype was counted at least ten times. J is TRBJ2-3 and V is TRBV5-1; 7 nucleotides agree with TRBD2. The CDR3 has 16 amino acids. The J segment lost 6 bases and the V segment lost 1 base, leaving 11 bases of the junction unmatched. Germline V gene lookup returns CDR1 SGHRS and CDR2 YFSETQ. CDR3 in amino acids: CASSLLSSGSSDTQYF. In DNA, the CDR3 is TGCGCCAGCAGCTTGCTCTCTAGCGGCAGCTCGGATACGCAGTATTTT.

The table lists this clonotype with a few counts. The chain couples TRBV2 to TRBJ2-3, with a possible D match to TRBD2 (6 bases). This CDR3 has 13 amino acids. Germline V gives CDR1 SNHLY, CDR2 FYNNEI. Trimming removed 8 bases from V and 2 bases from J, with 11 bases in between. As DNA, the CDR3 is TGTGCCAGCTATGCGGGGTACACAGATACGCAGTATTTT. This sequence encodes CASYAGYTDTQYF.

In its sample, this clonotype was seen a few times. The rearrangement uses TRBV3-1 and TRBJ2-1; TRBD2 matches at 8 bases. The CDR3 runs to 11 residues. V was clipped by 4 bases and J by 10 bases; unmatched bases: 0. Germline V gene sequence: CDR1 LGHDT, CDR2 YNNKEL (reference sequence). Written as DNA, the CDR3 is TGTGCCAGCAGCCTAGCGGGAGAGCAGTTCTTC. This codes for CASSLAGEQFF.

This CDR3 reads CAISFTAGTGGGYGYTF. CDR3 bases: TGTGCCATCAGTTTTACTGCCGGGACAGGGGGAGGGTATGGCTACACCTTC. This rearrangement joins TRBV10-3 to TRBJ1-2, with TRBD1 identical over 11 bases. The V gene's germline CDR1 is ENHRY and CDR2 SYGVKD. Trimming took 5 bases from V and 5 from J; bases not matched to a gene: 13. The CDR3 loop spans 17 amino acids.

This clonotype was seen more than once but under ten times. The rearrangement joins TRBV13 to TRBJ1-4; D call uncertain. Germline CDR1 and CDR2: PRHDT and FYEKMQ (reference sequence). The CDR3 length is 13 residues. V lost 6 bases and J lost 11, with 16 bases in between. The chain's CDR3 is CASRHKNVGKLFF. The CDR3 DNA reads TGTGCCAGCAGACATAAGAATGTGGGCAAACTGTTTTTT. The whole variable domain, filled in from reference TRBV13 and TRBJ1-4, reads AAGVIQSPRHLIKEKRETATLKCYPIPRHDTVYWYQQGPGQDPQFLISFYEKMQSDKGSIPDRFSAQQFSDYHSELNMSSLELGDSALYFCASRHKNVGKLFFGSGTQLSVL.

This clonotype occurred many times. The V call is TRBV12-3 or TRBV12-4, the J call TRBJ2-7; 7 positions agree with TRBD2. The CDR3 length is 16 residues. V lost 4 bases, J lost 0 bases, and 9 bases stayed unmatched. The CDR3 DNA sequence: TGTGCCAGCAGTTGGACTCCGGGACTAAGCTCCTACGAGCAGTACTTC. The encoded protein is CASSWTPGLSSYEQYF.

On this clonotype: A much more abundant neighbour one base away suggests this may be a read error. This rearrangement joins TRBV20-1 to TRBJ1-2; TRBD1 might be the D (5 bases). The V gene's germline CDR1 is DFQATT and CDR2 SNEGSKA (reference sequence). The CDR3 has 14 residues. The CDR3: CSARDSDTHYSYTF. The CDR3 nucleotides are TGCAGTGCTAGAGATTCGGACACTCACTATAGCTACACCTTC.

This clonotype appeared many times. This chain connects TRBV7-6 to TRBJ2-1; 15 bases fit TRBD2. Germline CDR1 SGHVS, CDR2 FNYEAQ. The ends lost 5 bases at V and 3 bases at J; junction bases unmatched: 5. CDR3 length equals 17 residues. The DNA of the CDR3 is TGTGCCAGCAGCCGGACTAGCGGGGGGGCTGTCTACAATGAGCAGTTCTTC. Protein product: CASSRTSGGAVYNEQFF.

The rearrangement uses TRBV18 and TRBJ1-6; D is ambiguous. The CDR3 extends over 14 amino acids. Trimming shortened V by 0 bases and J by 10 bases, and 10 bases separated the two germline ends. The V gene's germline CDR1 is KGHSH and CDR2 LQKENI. For the CDR3, the DNA is TGTGCCAGCTCACCACCGACACTTGGATCACCCCTCCACTTT. It specifies CASSPPTLGSPLHF.

The sample holds many counts of this clonotype. The rearrangement joins TRBV2 to TRBJ2-3, with D tentatively TRBD1 (5 bases). CDR1 and CDR2 (germline): SNHLY, FYNNEI. V was trimmed by 6 bases and J by 1 base, leaving 8 bases between them. This CDR3 contains 13 residues. DNA of the CDR3: TGTGCCAGCAGGGACACCGGCACAGATACGCAGTATTTT. Its translation is CASRDTGTDTQYF.

The CDR3: CASSQFSGSGNTIYF. CDR3 DNA sequence: TGTGCCAGCAGCCAATTCTCCGGCTCTGGAAACACCATATATTTT. The V gene is TRBV3-1, the J gene TRBJ1-3; D call uncertain. Germline-derived CDR1 and CDR2 are LGHDT and YNNKEL (reference sequence). The CDR3 covers 15 residues. Trimming took off 2 bases at V and 0 bases at J, with 8 bases between the two ends. Filled out from reference TRBV3-1 and TRBJ1-3, the complete variable domain reads DTAVSQTPKYLVTQMGNDKSIKCEQNLGHDTMYWYKQDSKKFLKIMFSYNNKELIINETVPNRFSPKSPDKAHLNLHINSLELGDSAVYFCASSQFSGSGNTIYFGEGSWLTVV.